The sequence of this T cell receptor (beta chain) was determined in a study of neurological immune-mediated disorders. This clonotype was detected ten times or more. Each CDR3 protein is one row after TCRdb ran MiXCR on the 5' RACE reads. The data show about 24,000 distinct CDR3 sequences, with roughly 13% seen just once and 15% to 20% held by the top ten. Trimming at V came to 7 bases and at J to 2 bases, leaving 3 bases not matched to a gene. Germline V gene lookup returns CDR1 SNHLY and CDR2 FYNNEI. The CDR3 is made up of 16 amino acids. The sequence was obtained from a woman between 40 and 55 years old with HTLV-1-associated myelopathy (HAM/TSP). The specimen sequenced was PBMCs. The V gene is TRBV2, the J gene TRBJ2-6; TRBD1 matches 12 bases. CDR3 sequence reads: CASTGQGAPGANVLTF. The CDR3 DNA is TGTGCCAGCACGGGACAGGGGGCGCCTGGGGCCAACGTCCTGACTTTC. The variable domain in full, with the rest retrieved from reference TRBV2 and TRBJ2-6, is EPEVTQTPSHQVTQMGQEVILRCVPISNHLYFYWYRQILGQKVEFLVSFYNNEISEKSEIFDDQFSVERPDGSNFTLKIRSTKLEDSAMYFCASTGQGAPGANVLTFGAGSRLTVL.